The source of this T cell receptor (beta chain) is a study of blood T cell repertoires in COVID-19. This clone was seen once. Patients of the Seattle cohort, enrolled during active infection, were followed longitudinally. TCRdb's copy holds only in-frame clones and misses some; the assay was immunoSEQ multiplex PCR. The sample holds 200,000 to 250,000 clones, around 81% seen once. The specimen was peripheral blood. The receptor was derived from a woman older than 75 with COVID-19, enrolled during active disease.

This CDR3 reads CASSLNARRGVQYF. The CDR3 region has the DNA TGTGCCAGCAGCTTGAATGCTAGGCGGGGTGTGCAGTACTTC. The chain is built from TRBV5-6 and TRBJ2-7; perhaps TRBD2 as D (6 bases). The ends were cut back, 1 base at V and 9 bases at J, with 17 bases in the middle. CDR3 size: 14 residues. Looked up from germline, CDR1 is SGHDT and CDR2 is YYEEEE.